The 4 T cell receptor beta chains presented below share a single source sample, sequenced in a study of T cell responses to AZD1222 COVID-19 vaccine. Assay used: immunoSEQ multiplex PCR; TCRdb lists only in-frame clones, some missing. The sample contains 120,000 to 150,000 clones, 85% to 95% of which appear only once. The starting material was peripheral blood, obtained on day 0 of AZD1222 vaccination. The receptors come from an adult in good health.

The chain carries TRBV19 and TRBJ1-1; TRBD1 agrees at 7 bases. This CDR3 has 14 residues. J was trimmed by 4 bases and V by 4 bases; bases with no gene match: 6. Germline CDR1 and CDR2: LNHDA and SQIVND (reference sequence). CDR3 coding DNA: TGTGCCAGTAGTAACGTAGACAGGGCCACTGAAGCTTTCTTT. Translation: CASSNVDRATEAFF.

CDR3 protein: CASSPRPGLDGANVLTF. DNA of the CDR3: TGTGCCAGCAGCCCTCGACCCGGTCTTGATGGGGCCAACGTCCTGACTTTC. The chain links TRBV9 to TRBJ2-6; D remains unclear. Per the germline V gene, CDR1 is SGDLS and CDR2 is YYNGEE. V was pared by 4 bases and J by 3 bases, with 17 bases between. This CDR3 is 17 amino acids long. Filled out from reference TRBV9 and TRBJ2-6, the complete variable domain reads DSGVTQTPKHLITATGQRVTLRCSPRSGDLSVYWYQQSLDQGLQFLIQYYNGEERAKGNILERFSAQQFPDLHSELNLSSLELGDSALYFCASSPRPGLDGANVLTFGAGSRLTVL.

The gene calls are TRBV18 and TRBJ2-5; possible D gene TRBD1, 6 bases. The CDR3 runs 15 residues. CDR1 is KGHSH, CDR2 LQKENI, per germline. Trimming took 2 bases from V and 1 from J, leaving 11 bases between them. The CDR3 here is CASSPIPRGQETQYF. The CDR3 coding sequence is TGTGCCAGCTCACCAATCCCCAGGGGCCAAGAGACCCAGTACTTC. The whole variable domain, filled in from reference TRBV18 and TRBJ2-5, reads NAGVMQNPRHLVRRRGQEARLRCSPMKGHSHVYWYRQLPEEGLKFMVYLQKENIIDESGMPKERFSAEFPKEGPSILRIQQVVRGDSAAYFCASSPIPRGQETQYFGPGTRLLVL.

The V gene is TRBV27, the J gene TRBJ2-1, with D hard to call. Germline V gives CDR1 MNHEY, CDR2 SMNVEV (reference sequence). V lost 0 bases and J lost 4, with 13 bases in between. CDR3 length: 16 amino acids. The chain's CDR3 is CASSLSNRMGYNEQFF. CDR3 nucleotide sequence: TGTGCCAGCAGTTTATCGAACCGGATGGGGTACAATGAGCAGTTCTTC.